This TCR beta chain was identified in a study of T cells in pancreatic ductal adenocarcinoma. V was pared by 0 bases and J by 4 bases, with 2 bases of the junction left unmatched. Per the germline V gene, CDR1 is SGDLS and CDR2 is YYNGEE. The CDR3 runs 15 residues. No neoadjuvant therapy was given to the selected pancreatic ductal adenocarcinoma patients before their surgery. Assay: immunoSEQ multiplex PCR; the TCRdb copy retains only in-frame clones and omits some. The sample has 85,000 to 120,000 clones, around 96% seen once. This clonotype originated in a human donor with pancreatic ductal adenocarcinoma. This rearrangement joins TRBV9 to TRBJ2-3; 10 bases align to TRBD2. The sequencing input was PBMCs. For the CDR3, the DNA is TGTGCCAGCAGCGTAGGAGCGGGAGGGCCAGATACGCAGTATTTT. Protein sequence: CASSVGAGGPDTQYF.